A selection of T cell receptor beta chains follows, all from one sample in a study of cytomegalovirus exposure and HLA in healthy donors. The method was immunoSEQ multiplex PCR; TCRdb's version includes in-frame clones alone and lacks a portion of them. The sample has some 150,000 clones, about three quarters seen once. The sample consisted of PBMCs. These receptor sequences come from a man aged 35 to 55 in good health and CMV-seropositive. CDR3s leave out the opening cysteine and the closing phenylalanine or tryptophan.

TRBV10-2	TRBJ2-7	ASSVVEGDRGGFSYEQY
TRBV30	NA	AWREFYEQY
TRBV5-6	TRBJ2-6	ASSLRGFSGANVLT
TRBV5-4	TRBJ2-3	ASSPRMSPDTQY
TRBV19	TRBJ1-5	ASKVGDYSNQPQH
TRBV30	TRBJ2-1	AWSALAEQF
TRBV18	TRBJ1-5	ASSPSLGARGNQPQH
TRBV14	TRBJ1-2	ASSFGTGEDGYT
TRBV19	TRBJ1-5	ASTTPGQGLNQPQH
TRBV5-4	TRBJ1-1	ASSLRGRNTEAF
TRBV19	TRBJ2-1	ASRREGGQVPNEQF
TRBV7-2	TRBJ2-2	ASSPASPINTGELF
TRBV5-1	TRBJ1-1	ASSGQGATEAF
TRBV7-9	TRBJ1-1	ASSLAGGGFTEAF
TRBV5-6	TRBJ1-6	ASSYRQGYNSPLH
TRBV9	TRBJ1-1	ASRAPGGQNTEAF
TRBV9	TRBJ2-2	ASSAGLANTGELF
TRBV7-6	TRBJ2-7	ASSPGGPYYEQY
TRBV6-6	TRBJ1-1	ASSLTGTGTEAF
TRBV5-1	TRBJ2-7	ASSLAGTSGTYEQY
TRBV7-9	TRBJ1-1	ASRESHTEAF
TRBV6-5	TRBJ1-2	ASRAGTVRHYGYT
TRBV27	TRBJ2-7	ASAMTGTVRYEQY
TRBV5-1	TRBJ2-7	ASSRGEGAKNEQY
TRBV28	TRBJ1-5	ASRTPRGSNQPQH
TRBV2	TRBJ1-5	ASRGGGGARNQPQH
TRBV7-9	TRBJ1-6	ASSSGQINSPLH
TRBV5-1	TRBJ2-2	ASSLFTVSNTGELF
TRBV4-2	TRBJ2-6	ASSQDNGGLHPSGANVLT
TRBV6-4	TRBJ1-4	ASSGNRAYEKLF
TRBV9	TRBJ2-2	ASAKGQVNTGELF
TRBV7-8	TRBJ2-1	ASSFLRDRAYNEQF
TRBV19	TRBJ1-1	ASRQNTEAF
TRBV27	TRBJ1-2	ASSPRTGRDYGYT
TRBV6-6	TRBJ1-1	ASSYSEGTGTEAF
TRBV2	TRBJ1-6	ASSDSRARSPLH
TRBV6-1	TRBJ2-7	ASKRDRTYEQY
TRBV7-9	TRBJ1-3	ATPTVSDSGNTIY
TRBV19	TRBJ1-1	ASTPNLGVNTEAF
TRBV9	TRBJ1-5	ASSVEAAGTQPQH
TRBV27	TRBJ2-3	ASSAGLASTVGTQY
TRBV7-9	TRBJ1-2	ASSSPGQGARGYT
TRBV4-2	TRBJ1-5	ASSQDNFRDRSWQPQH
TRBV21-1	TRBJ2-7	ATTGQGGISYEQY
TRBV7-9	TRBJ2-1	ASSSYPGLAGPQF
TRBV7-9	TRBJ2-7	ASSPLPSLGGSKSYEQY
TRBV10-2	TRBJ1-1	ASSTKKTGTEAF
TRBV4-2	TRBJ2-3	ASCTSGSTDTQY